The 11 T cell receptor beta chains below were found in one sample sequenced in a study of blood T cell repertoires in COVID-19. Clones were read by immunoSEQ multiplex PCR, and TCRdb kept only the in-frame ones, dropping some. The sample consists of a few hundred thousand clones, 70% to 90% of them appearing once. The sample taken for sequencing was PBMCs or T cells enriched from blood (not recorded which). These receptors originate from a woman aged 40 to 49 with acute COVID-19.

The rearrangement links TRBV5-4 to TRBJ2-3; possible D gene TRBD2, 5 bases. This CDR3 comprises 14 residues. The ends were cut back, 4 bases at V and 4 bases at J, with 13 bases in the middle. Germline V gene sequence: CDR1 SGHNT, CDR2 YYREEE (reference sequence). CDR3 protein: CASSPGTQPDTQYF. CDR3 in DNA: TGTGCCAGCAGCCCGGGAACCCAGCCAGATACGCAGTATTTT. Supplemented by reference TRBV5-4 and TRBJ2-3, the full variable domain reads ETGVTQSPTHLIKTRGQQVTLRCSSQSGHNTVSWYQQALGQGPQFIFQYYREEENGRGNFPPRFSGLQFPNYSSELNVNALELDDSALYLCASSPGTQPDTQYFGPGTRLTVL.

The CDR3 DNA reads TGTGCCAGTACCAGGGGACGGGAGGGGAGCGGCTACACCTTC. Translation: CASTRGREGSGYTF. The V call is TRBV19, the J call TRBJ1-2; TRBD1 might be the D (6 bases). Germline CDR1 reads LNHDA; CDR2 reads SQIVND (reference sequence). With 7 bases removed from V and 8 bases from J, the gap between germline ends came to 20 bases. This CDR3 has 14 residues.

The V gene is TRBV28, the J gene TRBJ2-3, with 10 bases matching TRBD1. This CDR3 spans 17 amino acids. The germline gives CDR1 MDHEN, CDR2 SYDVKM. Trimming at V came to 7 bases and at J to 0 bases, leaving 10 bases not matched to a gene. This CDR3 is CASTKQDRGYSTDTQYF. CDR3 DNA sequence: TGTGCCAGCACAAAGCAGGACAGGGGGTATAGCACAGATACGCAGTATTTT.

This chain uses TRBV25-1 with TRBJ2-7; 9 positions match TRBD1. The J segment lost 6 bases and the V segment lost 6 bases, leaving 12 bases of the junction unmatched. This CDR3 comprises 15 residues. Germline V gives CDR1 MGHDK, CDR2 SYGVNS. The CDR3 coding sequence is TGTGCCAGCAGCTTCACCCGGGGACAGGGACTCGAGCAGTACTTC. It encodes CASSFTRGQGLEQYF.

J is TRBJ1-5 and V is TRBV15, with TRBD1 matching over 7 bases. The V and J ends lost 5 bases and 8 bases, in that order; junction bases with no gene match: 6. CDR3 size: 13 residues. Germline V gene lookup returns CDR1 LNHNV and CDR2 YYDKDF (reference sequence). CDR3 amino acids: CATSRDRGKPQHF. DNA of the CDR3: TGTGCCACCAGCCGGGACAGAGGGAAGCCCCAGCATTTT.

The CDR3 sequence: CASSLEGARGEKLFF. The CDR3 DNA reads TGTGCCAGCAGCTTGGAGGGGGCGAGAGGGGAAAAACTGTTTTTT. The genes are TRBV7-9 and TRBJ1-4; 7 bases line up with TRBD1. With V trimmed by 3 bases and J by 8 bases, 9 bases remained unmatched. The CDR3 has 15 amino acids. CDR1 is SEHNR, CDR2 FQNEAQ, per germline (reference sequence).

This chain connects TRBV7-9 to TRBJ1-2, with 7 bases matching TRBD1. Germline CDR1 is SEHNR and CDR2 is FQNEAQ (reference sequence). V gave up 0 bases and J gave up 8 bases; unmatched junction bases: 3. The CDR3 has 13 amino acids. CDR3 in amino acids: CASSLAGGKGYTF. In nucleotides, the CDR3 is TGTGCCAGCAGCTTAGCAGGGGGCAAAGGCTACACCTTC.

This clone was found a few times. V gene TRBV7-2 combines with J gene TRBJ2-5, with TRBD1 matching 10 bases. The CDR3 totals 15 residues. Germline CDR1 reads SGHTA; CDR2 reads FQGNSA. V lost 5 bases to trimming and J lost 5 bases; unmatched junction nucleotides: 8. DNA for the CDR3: TGTGCCAGCAGCCCGGAGACAGGGGGCCGGGAGACCCAGTACTTC. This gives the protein CASSPETGGRETQYF.

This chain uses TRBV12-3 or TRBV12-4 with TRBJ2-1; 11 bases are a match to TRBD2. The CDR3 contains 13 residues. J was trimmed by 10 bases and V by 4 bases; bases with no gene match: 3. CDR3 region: CASSYSGRGEQFF. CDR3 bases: TGTGCCAGCAGTTATAGCGGGAGGGGGGAGCAGTTCTTC.

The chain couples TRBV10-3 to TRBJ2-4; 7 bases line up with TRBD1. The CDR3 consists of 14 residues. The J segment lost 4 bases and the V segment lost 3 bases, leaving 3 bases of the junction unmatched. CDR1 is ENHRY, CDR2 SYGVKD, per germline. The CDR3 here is CAISDGTVKNIQYF. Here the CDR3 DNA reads TGTGCCATCAGTGACGGGACAGTTAAAAACATTCAGTACTTC.

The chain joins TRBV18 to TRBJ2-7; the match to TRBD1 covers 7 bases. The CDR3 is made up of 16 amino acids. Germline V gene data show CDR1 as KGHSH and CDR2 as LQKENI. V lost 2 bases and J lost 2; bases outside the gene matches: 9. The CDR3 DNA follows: TGTGCCAGCTCACCAACGCGAGACAGGGTCACCTACGAGCAGTACTTC. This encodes CASSPTRDRVTYEQYF.